This TCR beta chain was captured in a study of shared clonotypes between healthy human individuals. At the level of the study: Researchers drew samples from a couple of women and three men aged 18 to 49. Overall study findings and caveats: Around 5% of naive CD4 clonotypes were shared across four donors. Only a few donors were included, so the genetic and exposure-history diversity represented was limited. Sampling used blood alone; tissue repertoires probably differ.

As for this clone: Its antigen is not known.

Germline loops: CDR1 LNHDA, CDR2 SQIVND (reference sequence). The CDR3 is 14 residues long. Sequencing was performed with immunoSEQ multiplex PCR; in TCRdb, only in-frame clones are kept and a portion is missing. The table has some 2.1 million clones, 80% to 95% seen once; the top ten hold 1.5% to 2%. CD45RO-negative CD8 cells positively selected for CCR7 made up the naive population, which excluded terminally differentiated effector memory CD45RA+ cells. Sequencing used naive CD8+ T cells from PBMCs. The rearrangement links TRBV19 to TRBJ2-5; D is tentatively TRBD1 or TRBD2 (6 bases each). The J call may be incorrect, as the DNA end agrees better with TRBJ2-7. The origin of this receptor is a man aged 18 to 29 in good health. Some clones in this sample may be carry-over from other donors' samples. The CDR3 DNA is TGTGCCAGTAGTATTACGGGGGCCCTCTACGAGCAGTACTTC. This encodes CASSITGALYEQYF.